This T cell receptor (beta chain) was sequenced in a study of T cell responses to AZD1222 COVID-19 vaccine (dated by TCRdb to about 2021). Turning to the overall study: AZD1222 recipients whose second dose came at about 4 weeks and those whose second dose came at about 12 weeks were combined into one group, since spike-specific TCR depth and breadth did not differ between the two schedules. A total of over 230 trial participants underwent TCR sequencing, of whom some 210 received two doses of AZD1222 and 26 received two doses of the MenACWY control vaccine. Trial participants were enrolled into age subgroups of 18-55, 56-69 and 70-plus years, which contained roughly 150, 30 and 60 TCR-sequenced participants, respectively.

The CDR3 spans 16 residues, from the cysteine through the phenylalanine. Only the CDR3 DNA stays, 48 bases, in frame from base 1. The germline V gene (reference sequence) yields MNHEY for CDR1 and SMNVEV for CDR2. The germline V and J ends show losses of 4 bases and 5 bases respectively, and no gene match explains 9 bases of the junction. As for this clone: Its antigen target is currently unknown. Per-base qualities were not stored, and no clone one base away is much larger.

The CDR3 regions of human TCRbeta chains were analyzed by immunosequencing. The authors' analysis ran thus. Repertoire TCRs were checked for matches against a reference library of SARS-CoV-2-specific TCRs that had been generated using the MIRA antigen-specificity platform. Breadth was defined as the fraction of unique TCRs that were SARS-CoV-2-associated. Depth was defined as the fraction of total T cells that were SARS-CoV-2-associated. Using the MIRA data, every spike-specific TCR was mapped to the spike region that the TCR reacted to and assigned to either a CD4 or a CD8 class. Log10-transformed breadth and depth values were compared by one-way ANOVA with Sidak's multiple comparisons tests. In its TCRdb copy, this immuneACCESS table keeps in-frame sequences only and misses some clones. Where compared with another copy, unresolved V genes explain less than half of these, and the others have no known cause. V, J and clone size reflect that table, while D and trimming were determined from the DNA. The sample table records about 190,000 clones; approximately 94% of these occur just once. Roughly 10% of the sample comes from the top ten.

The time point label here, explained by the study, means: baseline before first vaccination. Samples from vaccinated people were obtained from the UK trials COV001 and COV002, which included a single-blind randomized controlled phase 2/3 trial of AZD1222 (ChAdOx1 nCoV-19) in healthy adults. Trial participant PBMC samples were collected at day 0 and day 28 after the second dose for TCRbeta chain sequencing. Paper-wide results and their limitations: The vaccine-associated CD4 TCRs covered the entire spike protein, and the dominant responses fell in regions 160-218 and 743-854. In the small 56-69-year group, the increase in depth fell short of significance, most likely because of low power. Reportedly, almost half of the unique spike-specific TCRs recognized epitopes lying outside the regions that are mutated in the B.1.351 and B.1.1.7 variants. Conclusions about previously exposed vaccinees were limited because only six or seven AZD1222 recipients were SARS-CoV-2 seropositive at baseline. After two AZD1222 doses, spike-specific TCR breadth and depth were significantly higher than at day 0 and than in MenACWY recipients. Participants were mostly white British, with more females than males. The authors suggested clonal diversity may have been underestimated. No day 14 peak-response samples were available, so repertoires were characterized only after the peak T cell response.

This TCR was recovered from an adult in good health. This material consisted of peripheral blood, taken on day 0 of AZD1222 vaccination. The V and J genes are TRBV27 and TRBJ2-4, with 9 bases matching TRBD1. CDR3 protein: CASSSLPGQGQNIQYF. The nucleotide sequence is given as TGTGCCAGCAGTTCCCTCCCGGGACAGGGCCAAAACATTCAGTACTTC.